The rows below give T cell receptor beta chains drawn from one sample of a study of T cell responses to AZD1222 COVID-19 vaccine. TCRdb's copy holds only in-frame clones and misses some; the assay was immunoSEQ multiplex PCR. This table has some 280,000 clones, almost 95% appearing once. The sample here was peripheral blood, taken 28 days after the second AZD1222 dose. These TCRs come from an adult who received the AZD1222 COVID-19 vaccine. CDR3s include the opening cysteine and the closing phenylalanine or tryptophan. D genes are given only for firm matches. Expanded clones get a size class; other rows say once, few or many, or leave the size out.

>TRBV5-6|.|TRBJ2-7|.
TGTGCCAGCAGCTTCGGGCGGGCCTACGAGCAGTACTTC
CASSFGRAYEQYF
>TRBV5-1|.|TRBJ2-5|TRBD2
TGCGCCAGCAGCCCTAGCGGGAGAGTAGAGACCCAGTACTTC
CASSPSGRVETQYF
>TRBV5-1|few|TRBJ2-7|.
TGCGCCAGCAGCTTGCAGGGTACTACCTACGAGCAGTACTTC
CASSLQGTTYEQYF
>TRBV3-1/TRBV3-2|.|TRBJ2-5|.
TGTGCCAGCAGCCTCTCGGGAGCGCTAGCGCGTCAAGAGACCCAGTACTTC
CASSLSGALARQETQYF
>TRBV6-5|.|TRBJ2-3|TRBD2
TGTGCCAGCAGCTTGACTAGCGGGGGAACAGATACGCAGTATTTT
CASSLTSGGTDTQYF
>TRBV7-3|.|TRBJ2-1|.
TGTGCCAGCAGCTTAAATAGCCCGGGACTCTACAATGAGCAGTTCTTC
CASSLNSPGLYNEQFF
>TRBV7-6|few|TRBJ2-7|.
TGTGCCAGCAGCTTATCGAGCGGTATCTCCTACGAGCAGTACTTC
CASSLSSGISYEQYF
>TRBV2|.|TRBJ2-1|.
TGTGCCAGCAGTGTGGCTTACAATGAGCAGTTCTTC
CASSVAYNEQFF
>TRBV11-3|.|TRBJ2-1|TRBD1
TGTGCCAGCAGCCTGTCGGGACAGGAGGGACTGAAGCAGTTCTTC
CASSLSGQEGLKQFF
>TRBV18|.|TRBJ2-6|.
TGTGCCAGCTCACTGCTAGTCTCTGGGGCCAACGTCCTGACTTTC
CASSLLVSGANVLTF
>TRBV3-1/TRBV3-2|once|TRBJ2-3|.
TGTGCCAGCAGCCAAATGCAGGGTCACACAGATACGCAGTATTTT
CASSQMQGHTDTQYF
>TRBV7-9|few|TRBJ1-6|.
TGTGCCAGCAGCTTAGGGGGGAACTATAATTCACCCCTCCACTTT
CASSLGGNYNSPLHF
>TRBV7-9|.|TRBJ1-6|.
TGTGCCAGCAGCTTAGCTGGGGGTTCACCCCTCCACTTT
CASSLAGGSPLHF
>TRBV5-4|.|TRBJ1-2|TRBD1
TGTGCCAGCAGCTTTCAGGGGGGTCTGAACTATGGCTACACCTTC
CASSFQGGLNYGYTF
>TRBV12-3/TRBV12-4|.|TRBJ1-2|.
TGTGCCAGCAGTTTAGGGACAGATTATGGCTACACCTTC
CASSLGTDYGYTF
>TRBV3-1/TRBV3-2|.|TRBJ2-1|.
TGTGCCAGCAGCCCACTGGGGCTAGCGAATGAGCAGTTCTTC
CASSPLGLANEQFF
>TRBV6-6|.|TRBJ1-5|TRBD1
TGTGCCAGCAGTTCCCTGACAGGGAACAATCAGCCCCAGCATTTT
CASSSLTGNNQPQHF
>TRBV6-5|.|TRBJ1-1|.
TGTGCCAGCAGTCAGACAAGGACTGAAGCTTTCTTT
CASSQTRTEAFF
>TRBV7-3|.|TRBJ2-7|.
TGTGCCAGCAGCTCGGACACCTGGTCCGAGCAGTACTTC
CASSSDTWSEQYF
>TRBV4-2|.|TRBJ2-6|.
TGTGCCAGCAGCCAAGTGGTCTCTGGGGCCAACGTCCTGACTTTC
CASSQVVSGANVLTF
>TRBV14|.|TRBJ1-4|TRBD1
TGTGCCAGCAGCCGCCGACAGGGAGGATATGAAAAACTGTTTTTT
CASSRRQGGYEKLFF
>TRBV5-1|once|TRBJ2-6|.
TGCGCCAGCAGCTCCAGGGGATCTGGGGCCAACGTCCTGACTTTC
CASSSRGSGANVLTF